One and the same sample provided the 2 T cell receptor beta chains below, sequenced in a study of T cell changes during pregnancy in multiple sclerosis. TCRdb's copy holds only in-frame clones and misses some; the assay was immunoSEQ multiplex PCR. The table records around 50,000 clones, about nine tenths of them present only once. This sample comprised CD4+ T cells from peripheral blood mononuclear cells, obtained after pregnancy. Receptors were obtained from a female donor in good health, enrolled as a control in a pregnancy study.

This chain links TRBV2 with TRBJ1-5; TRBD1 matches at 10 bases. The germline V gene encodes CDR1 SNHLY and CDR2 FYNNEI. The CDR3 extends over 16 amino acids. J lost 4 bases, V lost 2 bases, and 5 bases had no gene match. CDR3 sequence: CASSELRTGGNQPQHF. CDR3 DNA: TGTGCCAGCAGTGAATTGCGGACAGGGGGGAATCAGCCCCAGCATTTT.

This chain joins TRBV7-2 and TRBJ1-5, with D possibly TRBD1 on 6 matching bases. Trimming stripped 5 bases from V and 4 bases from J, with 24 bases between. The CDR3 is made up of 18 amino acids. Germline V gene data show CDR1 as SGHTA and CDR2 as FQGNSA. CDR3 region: CASSVPAADSGENQPQHF. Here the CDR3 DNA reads TGTGCCAGCAGCGTACCCGCCGCGGACAGCGGTGAAAATCAGCCCCAGCATTTT.